This T cell receptor (beta chain) was captured by sequencing in a study of blood T cells in healthy people across ages (dated by TCRdb to between 2014 and 2017). At the level of the whole study: In model experiments, roughly one uniquely barcoded TCR beta cDNA molecule per two T cells was captured by template switching. The study measured age-related changes in TCR beta repertoire diversity using deep sequencing normalized with unique cDNA molecular identifiers. For two donors (one aged 18 to 30 and one aged 80 or older), the study analyzed two additional independent replicas of 1 million unique cDNA reads from the same blood draw. Donors of different ages were randomly distributed across sequencing lanes to avoid experimental bias. Four age groups were formed from the donors: young (average approximately 17 years), middle-aged (less than 40), aged (more than 55) and long-lived (less than 85). What the work shows at the level of the full study, not this receptor alone: Because donor CMV infection status was unknown, age-related changes in expanded clonotypes were potentially confounded. Compared with the aged group, the long-lived group had more naive CD4+ T cells, fewer expanded clones and increased TCR diversity, a pattern suggesting age selection. Total diversity estimates from one million sequenced T cells were considered lower bounds and underestimates. Conclusive comparison of naive and antigen-experienced compartments was prevented by the profiling of bulk unsorted PBMCs. The percentage of naive T cells measured by flow cytometry correlated strongly with observed TCR beta diversity. As age increased, observed TCR beta diversity per million T cells dropped in a roughly linear way, and a significant reduction was already evident by age 40.

As encoded in the germline V gene (reference sequence), CDR1 is MNHEY while CDR2 is SMNVEV. The CDR3 goes from the cysteine to the phenylalanine over 14 residues. The sequence is cut down to CDR3 DNA, 42 bases in frame from base 1. V is shortened by 8 bases, J by 3 bases, and the region joining them spans 14 bases. As to this clonotype: The antigen it recognizes is unknown. No base quality values were provided; no much bigger clone lies one nucleotide off.

Library preparation employed 5' RACE. The reads were generated on an Illumina HiSeq 2500. The second PCR ran for about 6 to 12 cycles and used a J-beta primer mix along with a sample-barcoded 5' primer. Each TCR beta cDNA molecule received a unique molecular identifier from a template-switch 5' adaptor carrying 12 random nucleotides. Each sample yielded at least 3 million CDR3-containing paired-end reads. The Mint cDNA synthesis kit, primed by a TRBC-specific oligonucleotide, was used to synthesize first-strand cDNA from all RNA. All cDNA was treated with uracil-DNA glycosylase and then went through a first 18-cycle PCR with the universal primers M1SS and BC2_uni_R. The paper's data handling went like this. For normalization, 1 million high-quality reads were randomly selected from each sample, with every read carrying a distinct molecular identifier. Reads sharing molecular identifiers were discarded rather than binned into consensus sequences. MiTCR, run with a Q25 quality threshold and the strictest error-elimination algorithm, handled CDR3 identification, clonotype clustering and error correction. A nonparametric unseen species model using Euler transformation provided a lower-bound estimate of total TCR beta diversity. The public reads were run again by TCRdb, first through fastp at Q25 and then through MiXCR, and only productive beta chains were kept. Entries that share a CDR3 protein sequence are merged under the most common genes and DNA. The V and J calls follow TCRdb's processing rather than the paper's. The sample table shows hundreds of thousands of distinct CDR3 sequences, and under 55% are seen once. The top ten clones comprise approximately 20% of the sample.

Systemically healthy Caucasian individuals from Russia, approximately 39 in total and aged about 6 to 95 years, were included as donors. Approximately 9.3 milliliters of peripheral blood were collected from each donor into EDTA-treated Vacutainer tubes. PBMCs were isolated by Ficoll-Paque density-gradient centrifugation, with at least 7 million obtained per sample. Total RNA, at least 5 micrograms per sample, was extracted from PBMCs with Trizol reagent. Naive CD45RAhigh/CD27high T cell percentages were measured by flow cytometry on a PBMC aliquot from every donor. The rearranged segments are TRBV27 and TRBJ2-1; the D gene cannot be named for sure. The sample taken for sequencing was blood. The sequence came from a man in his sixties in good health. At the DNA level, the sequence is TGTGCCAGCCGCCGGGTTCCCCACTACAATGAGCAGTTCTTC. This is translated as CASRRVPHYNEQFF.